What follows are 30 T cell receptor beta chains derived from one specimen sequenced in a study of regulatory T cells in long-lasting Graves disease. Time point given: newly diagnosed GD, antithyroid drugs for less than 3 months. There was RNA extracted from PBMCs, and the TCR library was made from it. Building the TCR beta libraries relied on iRepertoire HTBI primers, and CDR3 regions underwent Arm-PCR. TCRdb fed the multiplex PCR reads into MiXCR, producing one record per CDR3 protein. The sample records 350,000 to 450,000 distinct CDR3 sequences, more than 12% being singletons. These same data were also listed under a study on T cells in Graves' hyperthyroidism and ophthalmopathy.

The material sequenced was peripheral blood mononuclear cells (PBMCs), taken at new diagnosis, from a patient treated with antithyroid drugs. Every receptor here comes from a woman aged 30 to 39 with Graves disease.

This clonotype was detected a few times. The chain combines TRBV7-8 with TRBJ2-1, with 11 bases identical to TRBD2. The germline CDR1 and CDR2 sequences are SGHVS and FQNEAQ. The CDR3 length is 16 residues. V was pared by 0 bases and J by 5 bases, with 3 bases of the junction left unmatched. CDR3 amino acids: CASSLAGTSGNNEQFF. The CDR3 nucleotides are TGTGCCAGCAGCTTAGCCGGGACTAGCGGCAACAATGAGCAGTTCTTC.

The genes are TRBV30 and TRBJ1-2; the D is unclear. CDR1 and CDR2 from the germline V gene are GTSNPN and SVGIG (reference sequence). The CDR3 is 14 amino acids. V shed 0 bases and J shed 6 bases, with 14 bases lying between them. DNA of the CDR3: TGTGCCTGGAGTGTGATTGGGGAGAGGGATGGCTACACCTTC. Encoded protein: CAWSVIGERDGYTF.

This clonotype was picked up many times. V and J are TRBV12-3 or TRBV12-4 and TRBJ2-7, with D tentatively TRBD1 (5 bases). This CDR3 spans 17 amino acids. V was cut by 0 bases and J by 3 bases, with 18 bases left in between. Here the CDR3 reads CASSLASISGRVYEQYF. The CDR3, as DNA: TGTGCCAGCAGTTTAGCGTCTATCTCCGGCAGGGTCTACGAGCAGTACTTC.

The table lists this clonotype with many counts. The CDR3 is CATSDRTLRDTGELFF. The CDR3 DNA is TGTGCCACCAGTGATAGGACCCTGAGGGACACCGGGGAGCTGTTTTTT. The rearrangement uses TRBV24-1 and TRBJ2-2; D possibly corresponds to TRBD2 (5 bases). Germline V CDR1 and CDR2: KGHDR, SFDVKD. The CDR3 loop spans 16 amino acids. Trimming left V 3 bases short and J 3 bases short, with 13 bases between.

Notes on this clonotype: An end of the junction does not agree with germline; a read error may underlie this. The chain joins TRBV7-6 to TRBJ2-2, with 7 positions matching TRBD2. This CDR3 contains 14 residues. Germline loops: CDR1 SGHVS, CDR2 FNYEAQ. Here the CDR3 DNA reads TGTGCCAGCAGCTTAAGCGGGAACCCCGGGGAGCTGTTTTTT. Its protein product is CASSLSGNPGELFF.

This clonotype was observed at least ten times. The V call is TRBV12-3 or TRBV12-4, the J call TRBJ2-2; 7 nucleotides agree with TRBD2. The V gene end was trimmed by 3 bases and the J gene end by 1 base; junction bases not matched to a gene: 5. The CDR3 has 16 amino acids. CDR3 residues: CASSLGGKQNTGELFF. CDR3 in DNA: TGTGCCAGCAGTTTGGGAGGGAAACAGAACACCGGGGAGCTGTTTTTT.

This clonotype has at least ten counts. The chain employs TRBV15 and TRBJ1-4; no definite D call. CDR1 LNHNV and CDR2 YYDKDF come from the germline V gene (reference sequence). V lost 3 bases and J 6 bases, leaving 23 bases between the germline ends. The CDR3 consists of 18 residues. CDR3 sequence (DNA): TGTGCCACCAGCAGTCCCGGGGTCGGTGGACGGACGGATGAAAAACTGTTTTTT. Protein product: CATSSPGVGGRTDEKLFF. Drawing the rest from reference TRBV15 and TRBJ1-4, the complete variable domain is DAMVIQNPRYQVTQFGKPVTLSCSQTLNHNVMYWYQQKSSQAPKLLFHYYDKDFNNEADTPDNFQSRRPNTSFCFLDIRSPGLGDTAMYLCATSSPGVGGRTDEKLFFGSGTQLSVL.

Ten or more counts support this clonotype. This sequence joins TRBV18 and TRBJ2-3; TRBD2 matches 7 bases. Per the germline V gene, CDR1 is KGHSH and CDR2 is LQKENI. The junction had 3 bases not matched to a gene; V was cut back by 2 bases and J by 4 bases. The CDR3 sequence is 14 residues long. DNA of the CDR3: TGTGCCAGCTCACCAGCGGGAGTGGCAGATACGCAGTATTTT. Translated: CASSPAGVADTQYF.

This chain uses TRBV5-8 with TRBJ1-2, with D possibly being TRBD1 (5 bases). Germline CDR1 and CDR2: SGHTS and YDEGEE. Trimming shortened V by 6 bases and J by 8 bases, and 17 bases separated the two germline ends. The CDR3 totals 13 residues. The CDR3, as DNA: TGTGCCAGCACAAAGATGGGTCGGGGCGGCTACACCTTC. Translating gives CASTKMGRGGYTF.

This chain uses TRBV6-1 with TRBJ2-7; D is possibly TRBD2 (5 bases). V was pared by 7 bases and J by 5 bases, with 24 bases between. Germline V CDR1 and CDR2: MNHNS, SASEGT. The CDR3 is made up of 16 amino acids. CDR3 DNA sequence: TGTGCCAGCATCGCTTTCGGGGTTACAAAGATGAACGAGCAGTACTTC. As protein: CASIAFGVTKMNEQYF.

This clonotype was seen only a few times. J is TRBJ2-1 and V is TRBV6-1; D uncertain. V was trimmed by 7 bases and J by 2 bases, leaving 15 bases between them. The CDR3 runs 15 residues. Germline V lookup: CDR1 MNHNS, CDR2 SASEGT. CDR3 loop: CASIGLSRAYNEQFF. Written as DNA, the CDR3 is TGTGCCAGCATAGGCCTATCACGAGCCTACAATGAGCAGTTCTTC.

This clonotype was recorded many times. This sequence joins TRBV28 and TRBJ2-3; D is possibly TRBD2 (6 bases). V dropped 7 bases and J dropped 0 bases, with 14 bases sitting between them. Per the germline V gene, CDR1 is MDHEN and CDR2 is SYDVKM. The CDR3 sequence is 15 residues long. The CDR3 sequence: CASIGRGLSTDTQYF. The CDR3 nucleotides read TGTGCCAGCATCGGAAGGGGACTTAGCACAGATACGCAGTATTTT.

About this clonotype: A read error is possible here, since a much larger clone lies one base away. The CDR3 coding sequence is TGTGCCAGCAGCTTAGGCCTCGACACCGGGGAGCTGCTTTTT. Translating it yields CASSLGLDTGELLF. This chain links TRBV13 with TRBJ2-2; D might be TRBD2 (5 bases). Germline lookup yields CDR1 PRHDT and CDR2 FYEKMQ (reference sequence). This CDR3 is 14 amino acids long.

This clonotype was detected ten times or more. J is TRBJ2-7 and V is TRBV4-1, with no clear D. Germline values: CDR1 MGHRA, CDR2 YSYEKL. CDR3 length: 13 residues. V was trimmed by 0 bases and J by 5 bases, leaving 8 bases between them. The CDR3 DNA reads TGCGCCAGCAGCCAAGATTGGGGTAACGAGCAGTACTTC. Translating gives CASSQDWGNEQYF.

A few counts support this clonotype. The chain couples TRBV9 to TRBJ1-3, with no clear D. The CDR3 has 13 amino acids. CDR1 and CDR2 from the germline V gene are SGDLS and YYNGEE. Between the trimmed V and J ends, which lost 3 bases and 1 base, there was a span of 5 bases. The CDR3 DNA follows: TGTGCCAGCAGCGGGGATTCTGGAAACACCATATATTTT. Translation: CASSGDSGNTIYF. Variable domain in full (rest from reference TRBV9 and TRBJ1-3): DSGVTQTPKHLITATGQRVTLRCSPRSGDLSVYWYQQSLDQGLQFLIQYYNGEERAKGNILERFSAQQFPDLHSELNLSSLELGDSALYFCASSGDSGNTIYFGEGSWLTVV.

The chain uses TRBV6-5 and TRBJ1-4, with no clear D. Trimming left V 0 bases short and J 8 bases short, with 16 bases between. In germline, CDR1 is MNHEY, CDR2 SVGAGI. This CDR3 spans 16 amino acids. The CDR3 nucleotides read TGTGCCAGCAGTTACTCAGAGGCCGGCGGGCACGAAAAACTGTTTTTT. Its protein is CASSYSEAGGHEKLFF.

Of note for this clonotype: This may come from a read error, since a much larger clone is one base off. No conserved phenylalanine or tryptophan ends this CDR3, so it is likely a read error. V is TRBV20-1 and J is TRBJ1-4; a possible D gene is TRBD1 (5 bases). With 1 base removed from V and 7 bases from J, the gap between germline ends came to 13 bases. This CDR3 has 14 residues. The germline V gene encodes CDR1 DFQATT and CDR2 SNEGSKA (reference sequence). CDR3 protein: CSARGKGSGEKLFS. The CDR3 coding sequence is TGCAGTGCTAGAGGAAAGGGGTCGGGTGAAAAACTGTTTTCT.

In regard to this clonotype: A much more abundant neighbour one base away suggests this may be a read error. The gene calls are TRBV7-9 and TRBJ1-1; the D gene is possibly TRBD1 (6 bases). The germline gives CDR1 SEHNR, CDR2 FQNEAQ (reference sequence). The CDR3 length is 13 residues. CDR3 bases: TGTGTCAGCAGCTATAAGGGGGGCACTGAAGCTTTCTTT. Translation: CVSSYKGGTEAFF.

This clonotype was seen only a few times. This chain links TRBV5-1 with TRBJ2-7, with 10 bases matching TRBD1. Germline V gene data show CDR1 as SGHRS and CDR2 as YFSETQ. V shed 3 bases and J 2 bases; nucleotides not matched to a gene: 8. The length of the CDR3 is 16 residues. CDR3 protein: CASSSGTGVSTYEQYF. In nucleotides, the CDR3 is TGCGCCAGCAGCTCGGGGACAGGGGTGTCGACCTACGAGCAGTACTTC.

The rearrangement joins TRBV29-1 to TRBJ2-3, with 13 bases identical to TRBD2. Looked up from germline, CDR1 is SQVTM and CDR2 is ANQGSEA. The CDR3 has 15 amino acids. J lost 2 bases, V lost 4 bases, and 3 bases had no gene match. CDR3 residues: CSVAGLAGDTDTQYF. The CDR3 DNA sequence: TGCAGCGTTGCCGGACTAGCGGGAGACACAGATACGCAGTATTTT.

This clonotype came up a few times. The chain carries TRBV5-1 and TRBJ1-3; D remains ambiguous. Germline CDR1 is SGHRS and CDR2 is YFSETQ. The CDR3 is 16 amino acids. The V and J ends lost 0 bases and 1 base respectively, with 11 bases between them. Here the CDR3 DNA reads TGCGCCAGCAGCTTGGAATTACAACCTTCTGGAAACACCATATATTTT. Amino acids: CASSLELQPSGNTIYF.

The chain recombines TRBV9 with TRBJ1-6; 9 bases align to TRBD1. There are 14 residues in the CDR3. CDR1 SGDLS and CDR2 YYNGEE come from the germline V gene. With V trimmed by 4 bases and J by 10 bases, 6 bases remained unmatched. Here the CDR3 reads CASSRDRAGSPLHF. The CDR3 nucleotides read TGTGCCAGCAGCCGGGACAGGGCGGGATCACCCCTCCACTTT.

This clonotype was seen many times. V is TRBV24-1 and J is TRBJ1-5, with a possible D match to TRBD1 (5 bases). Germline V CDR1 and CDR2: KGHDR, SFDVKD. This CDR3 has 15 residues. The V end lost 3 bases, the J end lost 4 bases, and 12 bases lay between the germline ends. CDR3 nucleotides: TGTGCCACCAGTGATCCCAGGGCGGGGAATCAGCCCCAGCATTTT. It codes for CATSDPRAGNQPQHF.

This clonotype has more than one count but fewer than ten. The chain combines TRBV7-3 with TRBJ2-1, with unresolved D. The CDR3 spans 13 residues. CDR1 is SGHTA, CDR2 FQGTGA, per germline. The V gene lost 2 bases and the J gene lost 7 bases, with 9 bases spanning the gap. This CDR3 is CASSLGLMNEQFF. In DNA, the CDR3 is TGTGCCAGCAGCTTAGGGCTTATGAATGAGCAGTTCTTC.

This clonotype was counted ten times or more. This chain links TRBV20-1 with TRBJ2-7; TRBD2 matches at 16 bases. Germline CDR1 and CDR2: DFQATT and SNEGSKA (reference sequence). J was trimmed by 3 bases and V by 4 bases; bases with no gene match: 9. The CDR3 runs to 17 residues. In nucleotides, the CDR3 is TGCAGTGCTAATCCCGGGACTAGCGGGAGGGGTAACTACGAGCAGTACTTC. Translated, it gives CSANPGTSGRGNYEQYF.

The sample holds many counts of this clonotype. The V and J genes are TRBV12-3 or TRBV12-4 and TRBJ2-2; 12 nucleotides align to TRBD2. Trimming took 6 bases from V and 3 from J; bases not matched to a gene: 17. This CDR3 has 20 amino acids. The CDR3 DNA is TGTGCCAGCAGCCTAGGGACTAGCGGGTTGGGCCCAAGCGACACCGGGGAGCTGTTTTTT. This gives the protein CASSLGTSGLGPSDTGELFF.

The V and J genes are TRBV10-3 and TRBJ2-1, with D tentatively TRBD1 or TRBD2 (5 bases each). The CDR3 covers 14 residues. Germline CDR1 reads ENHRY; CDR2 reads SYGVKD. V was clipped by 0 bases and J by 10 bases, with 13 bases between them. CDR3 protein: CAISESGTSGEQFF. The DNA for the CDR3 is TGTGCCATCAGTGAGTCGGGGACCTCTGGAGAGCAGTTCTTC.

This clonotype showed up many times. Written as DNA, the CDR3 is TGTGCCAGCAGTTCCTTAGCGGGAGGGCCGGTACGTGAGCAGTTCTTC. Translating it yields CASSSLAGGPVREQFF. The V and J genes are TRBV28 and TRBJ2-1, with 11 bases fitting TRBD2. The CDR3 is made up of 16 amino acids. V gave up 4 bases and J gave up 9 bases; unmatched junction bases: 11. Germline V gene data show CDR1 as MDHEN and CDR2 as SYDVKM.

The V and J genes are TRBV15 and TRBJ2-7; D is perhaps TRBD2 (6 bases). The V and J ends lost 4 bases and 2 bases respectively, with 12 bases between them. Looked up from germline, CDR1 is LNHNV and CDR2 is YYDKDF (reference sequence). This CDR3 spans 14 amino acids. The CDR3, as DNA: TGTGCCACCAGCATATTGGGGGGACCCTACGAGCAGTACTTC. Protein sequence: CATSILGGPYEQYF.

The sample holds a few counts of this clonotype. The J gene is TRBJ2-3, the V gene TRBV12-3 or TRBV12-4, with 9 bases that match TRBD2. The ends lost 2 bases at V and 0 bases at J; junction bases unmatched: 6. CDR3 size: 17 residues. CDR3 sequence (DNA): TGTGCCAGCAGTTTATCAAGCGGGAGGTTTAGCACAGATACGCAGTATTTT. It translates to CASSLSSGRFSTDTQYF.